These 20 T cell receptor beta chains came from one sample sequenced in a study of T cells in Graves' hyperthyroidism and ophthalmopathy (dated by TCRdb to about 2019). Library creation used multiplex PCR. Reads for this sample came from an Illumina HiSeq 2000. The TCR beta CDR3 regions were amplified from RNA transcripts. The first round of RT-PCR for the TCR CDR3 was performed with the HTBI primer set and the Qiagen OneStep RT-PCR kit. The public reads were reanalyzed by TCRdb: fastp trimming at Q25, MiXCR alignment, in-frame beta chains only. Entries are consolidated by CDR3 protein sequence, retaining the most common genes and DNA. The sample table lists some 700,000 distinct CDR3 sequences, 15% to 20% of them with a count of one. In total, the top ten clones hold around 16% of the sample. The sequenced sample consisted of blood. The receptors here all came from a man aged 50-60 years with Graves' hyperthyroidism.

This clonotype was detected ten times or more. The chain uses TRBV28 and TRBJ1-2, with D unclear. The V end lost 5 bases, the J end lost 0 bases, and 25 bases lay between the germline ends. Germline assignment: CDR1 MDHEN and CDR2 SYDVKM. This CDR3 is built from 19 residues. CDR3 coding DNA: TGTGCCAGCAGTCCCTTGTTACTTCTGTTCAGGAGTACTAACTATGGCTACACCTTC. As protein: CASSPLLLLFRSTNYGYTF.

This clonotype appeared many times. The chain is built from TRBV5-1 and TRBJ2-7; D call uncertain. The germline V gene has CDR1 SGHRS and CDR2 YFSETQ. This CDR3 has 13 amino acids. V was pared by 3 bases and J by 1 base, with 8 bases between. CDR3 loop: CASSYGPSYEQYF. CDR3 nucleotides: TGCGCCAGCAGCTACGGGCCTTCCTACGAGCAGTACTTC.

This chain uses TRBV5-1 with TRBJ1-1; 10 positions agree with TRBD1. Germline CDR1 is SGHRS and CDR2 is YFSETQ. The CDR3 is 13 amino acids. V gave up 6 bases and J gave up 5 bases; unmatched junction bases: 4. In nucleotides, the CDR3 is TGCGCCAGCACCTGGACAGGGGGTACTGAAGCTTTCTTT. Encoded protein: CASTWTGGTEAFF.

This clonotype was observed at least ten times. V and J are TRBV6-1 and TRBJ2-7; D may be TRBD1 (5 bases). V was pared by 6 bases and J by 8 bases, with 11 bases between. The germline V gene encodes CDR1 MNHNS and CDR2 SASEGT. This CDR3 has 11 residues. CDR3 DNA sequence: TGTGCCAGCAGCCTGCAGGGCCAGCAGTACTTC. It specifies CASSLQGQQYF.

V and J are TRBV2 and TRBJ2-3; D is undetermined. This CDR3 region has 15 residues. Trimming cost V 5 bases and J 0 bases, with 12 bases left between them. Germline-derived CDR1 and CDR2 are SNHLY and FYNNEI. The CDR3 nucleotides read TGTGCCAGCAGTTCACAGAGTTCTAGCACAGATACGCAGTATTTT. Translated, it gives CASSSQSSSTDTQYF. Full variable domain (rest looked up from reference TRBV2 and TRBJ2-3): EPEVTQTPSHQVTQMGQEVILRCVPISNHLYFYWYRQILGQKVEFLVSFYNNEISEKSEIFDDQFSVERPDGSNFTLKIRSTKLEDSAMYFCASSSQSSSTDTQYFGPGTRLTVL.

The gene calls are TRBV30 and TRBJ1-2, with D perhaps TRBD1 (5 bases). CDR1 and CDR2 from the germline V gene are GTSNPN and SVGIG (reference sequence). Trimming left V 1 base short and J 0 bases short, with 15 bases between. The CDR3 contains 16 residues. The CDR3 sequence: CAWSGAGATSNYGYTF. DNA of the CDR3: TGTGCCTGGAGTGGGGCCGGGGCCACTTCTAACTATGGCTACACCTTC.

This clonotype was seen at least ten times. CDR3 loop: CASSLDSGGYTF. The CDR3 DNA sequence: TGTGCCAGCAGCCTTGACAGTGGTGGCTACACCTTC. This rearrangement joins TRBV2 to TRBJ1-2, with D perhaps TRBD1 (5 bases). Germline assignment: CDR1 SNHLY and CDR2 FYNNEI. The length of the CDR3 is 12 residues. V shed 6 bases and J shed 7 bases, with 12 bases lying between them.

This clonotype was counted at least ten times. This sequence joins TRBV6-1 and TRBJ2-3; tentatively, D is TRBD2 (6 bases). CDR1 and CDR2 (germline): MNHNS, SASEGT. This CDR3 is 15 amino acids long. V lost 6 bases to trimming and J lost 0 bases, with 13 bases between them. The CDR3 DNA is TGTGCCAGCAGACCCCAGCGGGCTAGCACAGATACGCAGTATTTT. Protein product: CASRPQRASTDTQYF.

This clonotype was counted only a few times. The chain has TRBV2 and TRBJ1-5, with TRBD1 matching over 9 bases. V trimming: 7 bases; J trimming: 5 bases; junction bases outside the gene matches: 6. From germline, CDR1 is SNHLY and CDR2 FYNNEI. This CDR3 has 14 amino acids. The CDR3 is CASNPGQGYQPQHF. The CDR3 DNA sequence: TGTGCCAGCAACCCGGGACAGGGTTATCAGCCCCAGCATTTT.

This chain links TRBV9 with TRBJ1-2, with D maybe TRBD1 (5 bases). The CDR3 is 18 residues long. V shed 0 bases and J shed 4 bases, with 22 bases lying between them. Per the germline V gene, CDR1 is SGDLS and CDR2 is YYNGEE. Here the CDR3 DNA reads TGTGCCAGCAGCGTAGGACAGATCCGGACCGCTAAGGGCTATGGCTACACCTTC. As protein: CASSVGQIRTAKGYGYTF.

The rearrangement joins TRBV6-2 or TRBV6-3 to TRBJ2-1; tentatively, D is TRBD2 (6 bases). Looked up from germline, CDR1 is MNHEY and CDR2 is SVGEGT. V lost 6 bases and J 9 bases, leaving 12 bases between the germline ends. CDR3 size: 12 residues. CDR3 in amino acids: CASSQTSTEQFF. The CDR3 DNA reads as TGTGCCAGCAGCCAGACTAGTACTGAGCAGTTCTTC.

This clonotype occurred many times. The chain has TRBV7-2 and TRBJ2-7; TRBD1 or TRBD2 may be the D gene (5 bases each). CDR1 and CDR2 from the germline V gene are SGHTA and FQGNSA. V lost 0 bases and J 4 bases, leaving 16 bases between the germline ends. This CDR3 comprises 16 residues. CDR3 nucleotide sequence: TGTGCCAGCAGCTTAGCCCCGGGGCAGGTTACATACGAGCAGTACTTC. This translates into CASSLAPGQVTYEQYF.

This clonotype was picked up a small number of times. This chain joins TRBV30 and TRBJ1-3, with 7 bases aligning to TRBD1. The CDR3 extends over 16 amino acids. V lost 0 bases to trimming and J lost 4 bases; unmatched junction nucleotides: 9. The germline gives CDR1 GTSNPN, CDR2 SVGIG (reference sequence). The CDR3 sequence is CAWSVRQGVAGNTIYF. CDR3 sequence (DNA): TGTGCCTGGAGTGTACGACAGGGTGTAGCGGGAAACACCATATATTTT.

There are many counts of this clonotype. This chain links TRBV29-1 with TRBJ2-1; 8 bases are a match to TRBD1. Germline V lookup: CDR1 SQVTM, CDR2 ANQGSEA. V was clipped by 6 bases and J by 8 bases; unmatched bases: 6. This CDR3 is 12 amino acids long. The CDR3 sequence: CSVEDRVHEQFF. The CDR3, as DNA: TGCAGCGTCGAGGACAGGGTACATGAGCAGTTCTTC.

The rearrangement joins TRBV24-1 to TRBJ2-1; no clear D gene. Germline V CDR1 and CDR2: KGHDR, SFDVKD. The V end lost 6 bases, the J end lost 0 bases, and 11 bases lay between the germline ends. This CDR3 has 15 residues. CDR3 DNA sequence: TGTGCCACCAGTAATAGAGGTATCTCCTACAATGAGCAGTTCTTC. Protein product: CATSNRGISYNEQFF.

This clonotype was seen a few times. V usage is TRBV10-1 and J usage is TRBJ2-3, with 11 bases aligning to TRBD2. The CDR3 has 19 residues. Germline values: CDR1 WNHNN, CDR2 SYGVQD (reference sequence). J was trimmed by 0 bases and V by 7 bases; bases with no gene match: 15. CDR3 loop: CASTGSASGRPTSTDTQYF. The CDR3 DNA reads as TGCGCCAGCACCGGGAGCGCTAGCGGGAGGCCCACTAGCACAGATACGCAGTATTTT.

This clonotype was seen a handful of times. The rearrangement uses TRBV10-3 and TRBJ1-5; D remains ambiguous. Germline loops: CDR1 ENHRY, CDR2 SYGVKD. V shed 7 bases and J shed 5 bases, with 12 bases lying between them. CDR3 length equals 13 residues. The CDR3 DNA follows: TGTGCCATCACCAATGACATCTATCAGCCCCAGCATTTT. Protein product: CAITNDIYQPQHF.

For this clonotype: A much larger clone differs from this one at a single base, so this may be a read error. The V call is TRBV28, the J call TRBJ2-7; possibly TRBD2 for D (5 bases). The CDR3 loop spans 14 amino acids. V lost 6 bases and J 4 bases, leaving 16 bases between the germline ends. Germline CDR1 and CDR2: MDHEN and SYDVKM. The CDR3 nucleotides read TGTGCCAGCAGACGAATCAAGCGGTCTTACGAGCAGTACTTC. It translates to CASRRIKRSYEQYF.

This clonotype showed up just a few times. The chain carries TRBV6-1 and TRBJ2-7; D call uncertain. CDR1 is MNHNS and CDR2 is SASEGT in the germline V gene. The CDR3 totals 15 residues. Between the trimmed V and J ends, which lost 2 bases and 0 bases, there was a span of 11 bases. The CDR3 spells CASSESWQVSYEQYF. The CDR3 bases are TGTGCCAGCAGTGAAAGTTGGCAGGTCTCCTACGAGCAGTACTTC.

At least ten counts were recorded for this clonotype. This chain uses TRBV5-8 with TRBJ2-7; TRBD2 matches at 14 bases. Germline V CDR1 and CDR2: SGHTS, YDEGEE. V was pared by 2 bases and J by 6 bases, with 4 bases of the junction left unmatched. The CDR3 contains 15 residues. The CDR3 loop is CASSFRGTSGSEQYF. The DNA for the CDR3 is TGTGCCAGCAGCTTTCGGGGGACTAGCGGGAGCGAGCAGTACTTC.